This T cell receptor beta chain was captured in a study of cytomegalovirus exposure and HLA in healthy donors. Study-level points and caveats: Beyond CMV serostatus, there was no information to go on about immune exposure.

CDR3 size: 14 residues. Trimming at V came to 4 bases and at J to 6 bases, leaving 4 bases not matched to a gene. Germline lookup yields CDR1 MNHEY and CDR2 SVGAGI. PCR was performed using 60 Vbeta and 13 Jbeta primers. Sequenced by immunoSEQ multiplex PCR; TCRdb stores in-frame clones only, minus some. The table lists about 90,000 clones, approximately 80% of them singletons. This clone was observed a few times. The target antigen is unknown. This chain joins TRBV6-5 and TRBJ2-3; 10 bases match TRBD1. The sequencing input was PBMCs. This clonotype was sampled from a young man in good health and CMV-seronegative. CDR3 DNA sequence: TGTGCCAGCAGTTCGGGACAGGGGTGGGATACGCAGTATTTT. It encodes CASSSGQGWDTQYF.